The present T cell receptor (beta chain) was sequenced within a study of T cell changes during pregnancy in multiple sclerosis (dated by TCRdb to the late 2010s). With regard to the full study: The study looked at changes in the T cell repertoire across pregnancy in women with multiple sclerosis.

In the case of this clone: This clone's antigen is unknown. No quality values exist for individual bases; no much larger clone is one base distant.

V is reduced by 2 bases and J by 5 bases, leaving a spacing of 10 bases between them. In the germline V gene (reference sequence), CDR1 corresponds to WNHNN and CDR2 to SYGVQD. CDR3 length: 13 amino acids, cysteine to phenylalanine. Only CDR3 DNA is held: 39 bases, read in frame from base 1. Receptors were amplified or captured by the immunoSEQ multiplex PCR assay. Entries here come from immuneACCESS through TCRdb and include only in-frame sequences with V and J called. Some clones fail to appear in such tables; in the studies checked, an unresolved V gene covers under half of the shortfall, and the cause of the remainder is unknown. Across this sample there are about 40,000 clones, with 91% seen only once. The ten largest clones represent over 0.45% of the sample.

The origin of this receptor is a female donor in good health, enrolled as a control in a pregnancy study. The receptor chain draws on TRBV10-1 and TRBJ2-7, with no confidently assigned D gene. The source material was CD4+ T cells from peripheral blood mononuclear cells, sampled in the third trimester of pregnancy. The sequence in DNA is TGCGCCAGCAGTGAGAATATGCGCAACGAGCAGTACTTC. It encodes CASSENMRNEQYF.